These 29 T cell receptor beta chains share one sample of origin, sequenced in a study of Ad26.COV2.S vaccination and SARS-CoV-2 variants. Indicated treatment: around 19 received Ad26.COV2.S at low or high dose, single or two shots; roughly five received placebo; per-sample allocation not given. Samples came from day 63 after the first vaccine or placebo injection. Produced via immunoSEQ multiplex PCR; TCRdb's table is partial and in-frame only. The profile covers about 390,000 clones, with approximately 91% appearing a single time and 3.5% taken by the ten largest. The starting material was peripheral blood, obtained in a trial of Ad26.COV2.S vaccine versus placebo. The receptor source for this set is a person between 18 and 65 years old who received the Ad26.COV2.S COVID-19 vaccine or a placebo.

This rearrangement joins TRBV19 to TRBJ1-6, with a tentative D call TRBD1 (5 bases). In germline, CDR1 is LNHDA, CDR2 SQIVND (reference sequence). Trimming pared 5 bases from V and 5 bases from J, leaving 10 bases between. The CDR3 is 14 residues long. CDR3 in amino acids: CASSRDPDNSPLHF. The CDR3 nucleotides are TGTGCCAGTAGTCGGGACCCCGATAATTCACCCCTCCACTTT.

V gene TRBV7-2 combines with J gene TRBJ2-3; TRBD2 matches at 10 bases. CDR1 is SGHTA, CDR2 FQGNSA, per germline. J was trimmed by 9 bases and V by 1 base; bases with no gene match: 7. The CDR3 covers 15 residues. The CDR3 protein is CASSLEAGGRSTQYF. The CDR3 DNA follows: TGTGCCAGCAGCTTAGAAGCGGGGGGGCGAAGCACGCAGTATTTT.

The chain combines TRBV19 with TRBJ1-2, with 10 bases aligning to TRBD1. The V and J ends lost 5 bases and 13 bases, in that order; junction bases with no gene match: 13. Germline lookup yields CDR1 LNHDA and CDR2 SQIVND (reference sequence). There are 14 residues in the CDR3. CDR3 coding DNA: TGTGCCAGTAGTCCCCTTGACAGGGGGCTGTCTTGCACCTTC. This encodes CASSPLDRGLSCTF.

The J gene is TRBJ1-1, the V gene TRBV19; D is unclear. Per the germline V gene, CDR1 is LNHDA and CDR2 is SQIVND (reference sequence). CDR3 length: 14 residues. Trimming shortened V by 8 bases and J by 4 bases, and 17 bases separated the two germline ends. This CDR3 is CASFGANILTEAFF. The CDR3 nucleotides read TGTGCCAGTTTCGGTGCTAATATACTCACTGAAGCTTTCTTT.

In this sample, this clone turned up once. V and J are TRBV30 and TRBJ2-7; D is ambiguous. CDR1 is GTSNPN, CDR2 SVGIG, per germline (reference sequence). V lost 4 bases to trimming and J lost 2 bases, with 15 bases between them. CDR3 length: 14 residues. CDR3 nucleotide sequence: TGTGCCTGGAATATCGGAGCAAACCCCTACGAGCAGTACTTC. It specifies CAWNIGANPYEQYF.

The chain uses TRBV9 and TRBJ2-1; D is ambiguous. CDR1 and CDR2 from the germline V gene are SGDLS and YYNGEE. The CDR3 has 17 residues. V lost 0 bases to trimming and J lost 5 bases, with 18 bases between them. In DNA, the CDR3 is TGTGCCAGCAGCGTAGCTTATGGGTTTAATATCCACAATGAGCAGTTCTTC. Amino acids: CASSVAYGFNIHNEQFF.

The genes are TRBV18 and TRBJ2-5; TRBD2 matches at 12 bases. V was pared by 2 bases and J by 0 bases, with 4 bases of the junction left unmatched. CDR1 KGHSH and CDR2 LQKENI come from the germline V gene. The CDR3 is made up of 17 amino acids. CDR3: CASSPSPSGGDQETQYF. In DNA, the CDR3 is TGTGCCAGCTCACCATCACCTAGCGGGGGGGACCAAGAGACCCAGTACTTC.

The genes are TRBV3-1 (or the pseudogene TRBV3-2) and TRBJ2-5; 11 nucleotides line up with TRBD2. V was clipped by 0 bases and J by 4 bases; unmatched bases: 4. In germline, CDR1 is LGHDT, CDR2 YNNKEL (reference sequence). CDR3 length: 16 residues. The CDR3 coding sequence is TGTGCCAGCAGCCAAGATGCTAGCGGGGGGAGAGAGACCCAGTACTTC. Its protein product is CASSQDASGGRETQYF.

The chain combines TRBV27 with TRBJ2-6; no clear D gene. With 3 bases removed from V and 2 bases from J, the gap between germline ends came to 2 bases. Germline CDR1 and CDR2: MNHEY and SMNVEV (reference sequence). CDR3 size: 13 residues. As DNA, the CDR3 is TGTGCCAGCAGTTTGACTGGGGCCAACGTCCTGACTTTC. This encodes CASSLTGANVLTF. The variable domain in full, completed from reference TRBV27 and TRBJ2-6, reads EAQVTQNPRYLITVTGKKLTVTCSQNMNHEYMSWYRQDPGLGLRQIYYSMNVEVTDKGDVPEGYKVSRKEKRNFPLILESPSPNQTSLYFCASSLTGANVLTFGAGSRLTVL.

The V gene is TRBV3-1 (or the pseudogene TRBV3-2), the J gene TRBJ1-2; TRBD1 might be the D (5 bases). This CDR3 comprises 17 residues. Trimming stripped 2 bases from V and 6 bases from J, with 22 bases between. Germline values: CDR1 LGHDT, CDR2 YNNKEL (reference sequence). CDR3 sequence (DNA): TGTGCCAGCAGCCAACACTTCCGGGACTCTGAAAGGAATGGCTACACCTTC. Translated, it gives CASSQHFRDSERNGYTF.

The chain recombines TRBV11-2 with TRBJ2-3; D possibly corresponds to TRBD2 (6 bases). CDR3 length: 14 residues. V was pared by 3 bases and J by 4 bases, with 11 bases between. Germline values: CDR1 SGHAT, CDR2 FQNNGV. CDR3 amino acids: CASSFGGGSDTQYF. Here the CDR3 DNA reads TGTGCCAGCAGCTTTGGAGGAGGGTCAGATACGCAGTATTTT.

A single count supports this clone. This rearrangement joins TRBV12-3 or TRBV12-4 to TRBJ1-1, with TRBD1 identical over 9 bases. Unmatched junction bases numbered 9, after V lost 4 bases and J lost 12 bases. The CDR3 consists of 13 residues. CDR3 DNA: TGTGCCAGCAGTTCCTACGGGACAGGGAAATCTTTCTTT. Its protein is CASSSYGTGKSFF.

V is TRBV7-9 and J is TRBJ2-7; perhaps TRBD2 as D (6 bases). Germline loops: CDR1 SEHNR, CDR2 FQNEAQ (reference sequence). The CDR3 has 12 amino acids. V dropped 3 bases and J dropped 12 bases, with 15 bases sitting between them. CDR3 nucleotide sequence: TGTGCCAGCAGCTTTATCTTGGAGGGTTGGTACTTC. As protein: CASSFILEGWYF.

The gene calls are TRBV6-5 and TRBJ2-7; 7 bases match TRBD2. CDR1 is MNHEY and CDR2 is SVGAGI in the germline V gene. The CDR3 runs to 15 residues. Unmatched junction bases numbered 5, after V lost 0 bases and J lost 3 bases. The CDR3 spells CASSYSTSYNYEQYF. The CDR3 DNA follows: TGTGCCAGCAGTTACTCGACTAGCTATAACTACGAGCAGTACTTC.

This clone came up once. This chain links TRBV4-1 with TRBJ2-3; no firm D call. The V gene lost 4 bases and the J gene lost 4 bases, with 12 bases spanning the gap. The CDR3 runs 14 residues. Per the germline V gene, CDR1 is MGHRA and CDR2 is YSYEKL. This CDR3 is CASSRTERSDTQYF. The DNA of the CDR3 is TGCGCCAGCAGCCGAACTGAGAGGTCAGATACGCAGTATTTT.

The gene calls are TRBV3-1 (or the pseudogene TRBV3-2) and TRBJ2-3; D uncertain. Germline V CDR1 and CDR2: LGHDT, YNNKEL (reference sequence). V lost 1 base and J lost 1, with 9 bases in between. This CDR3 region has 15 residues. CDR3 loop: CASSQVLGRTDTQYF. The CDR3 DNA follows: TGTGCCAGCAGCCAAGTTTTAGGGCGCACAGATACGCAGTATTTT.

This clone was recorded only once. This chain uses TRBV6-5 with TRBJ1-1; D not certain. The germline gives CDR1 MNHEY, CDR2 SVGAGI. The CDR3 has 12 residues. Trimming removed 11 bases from V and 4 bases from J, with 14 bases in between. CDR3 sequence (DNA): TGTGCCTGCGGAGGCGGTAGCACTGAAGCTTTCTTT. Amino acids: CACGGGSTEAFF.

The chain recombines TRBV6-7 with TRBJ1-4, with D maybe TRBD1 (5 bases). TRBV6-7 is an ORF, and what it does is uncertain. The CDR3 sequence is 14 residues long. V lost 5 bases, J lost 0 bases, and 7 bases lay in between. In DNA, the CDR3 is TGTGCCAGCAGTGGACACGCAACTAATGAAAAACTGTTTTTT. Translated: CASSGHATNEKLFF.

The count of this clone is one. The chain combines TRBV27 with TRBJ2-7, with D unclear. This CDR3 region has 16 residues. The V gene lost 0 bases and the J gene lost 4 bases, with 16 bases spanning the gap. CDR1 is MNHEY, CDR2 SMNVEV, per germline (reference sequence). The CDR3 nucleotides are TGTGCCAGCAGTTTATCCTCCGTGGAGCCCCTATACGAGCAGTACTTC. Translating it yields CASSLSSVEPLYEQYF.

This chain uses TRBV14 with TRBJ1-1, with a possible D match to TRBD1 (5 bases). Germline CDR1 is SGHDN and CDR2 is FVKESK. Trimming left V 4 bases short and J 0 bases short, with 6 bases between. The CDR3 consists of 13 residues. This CDR3 is CASSRGVNTEAFF. The DNA of the CDR3 is TGTGCCAGCAGCCGGGGGGTGAACACTGAAGCTTTCTTT.

J is TRBJ2-3 and V is TRBV5-1; 14 bases fit TRBD2. Germline V CDR1 and CDR2: SGHRS, YFSETQ. The CDR3 sequence is 21 residues long. Unmatched junction bases numbered 19, after V lost 5 bases and J lost 2 bases. The CDR3 loop is CASSLTVPGLAGGGNTDTQYF. The CDR3 coding sequence is TGCGCCAGCAGTTTGACGGTTCCAGGACTAGCGGGGGGTGGGAACACAGATACGCAGTATTTT.

To note about this clone: The sample contains more than one DNA sequence encoding this CDR3. V usage is TRBV5-1 and J usage is TRBJ2-6; D unclear. Germline V lookup: CDR1 SGHRS, CDR2 YFSETQ. Trimming took off 0 bases at V and 0 bases at J, with 4 bases between the two ends. This CDR3 has 15 residues. CDR3 protein: CASSLVLSGANVLTF. CDR3 coding DNA: TGCGCCAGCAGCTTGGTCCTCTCTGGGGCCAACGTCCTGACTTTC.

The rearrangement uses TRBV9 and TRBJ2-5, with TRBD2 identical over 12 bases. Germline V gives CDR1 SGDLS, CDR2 YYNGEE. V lost 4 bases and J lost 4; bases outside the gene matches: 2. The CDR3 has 14 amino acids. CDR3 loop: CASSMGLAGETQYF. The CDR3 coding sequence is TGTGCCAGCAGCATGGGACTAGCGGGAGAGACCCAGTACTTC.

V gene TRBV5-1 combines with J gene TRBJ1-3; a possible D gene is TRBD1 (5 bases). Trimming took 4 bases from V and 0 from J, leaving 11 bases between them. The CDR3 covers 15 residues. Per the germline V gene, CDR1 is SGHRS and CDR2 is YFSETQ. The chain's CDR3 is CASSRDRSSGNTIYF. As DNA, the CDR3 is TGCGCCAGCAGCCGGGACCGAAGCTCTGGAAACACCATATATTTT.

This chain uses TRBV7-8 with TRBJ2-1; the match to TRBD2 covers 11 bases. This CDR3 is 15 amino acids long. In germline, CDR1 is SGHVS, CDR2 FQNEAQ. V was clipped by 5 bases and J by 9 bases; unmatched bases: 9. The CDR3 DNA reads TGTGCCAGCAGCCCCCTAGCGGGGGGACACGGTGAGCAGTTCTTC. Amino acid sequence: CASSPLAGGHGEQFF.

The CDR3 sequence is CASGPGFSTDTQYF. CDR3 DNA: TGTGCCAGCGGTCCGGGTTTTAGCACAGATACGCAGTATTTT. The chain recombines TRBV27 with TRBJ2-3; D call uncertain. Trimming removed 8 bases at V and 0 bases at J, with 12 bases between. CDR3 size: 14 residues. Per germline, CDR1 MNHEY and CDR2 SMNVEV (reference sequence).

The chain combines TRBV7-9 with TRBJ2-3, with D possibly called TRBD1 or TRBD2 (5 bases each). CDR3 size: 18 residues. V was shortened by 5 bases and J by 0 bases, with 21 bases between the two germline ends. Germline CDR1 is SEHNR and CDR2 is FQNEAQ (reference sequence). The CDR3 loop reads CASSPLSDSGGSTDTQYF. CDR3 nucleotide sequence: TGTGCCAGCAGCCCGCTTAGTGATTCTGGGGGTAGCACAGATACGCAGTATTTT. Filled out from reference TRBV7-9 and TRBJ2-3, the complete variable domain reads DTGVSQNPRHKITKRGQNVTFRCDPISEHNRLYWYRQTLGQGPEFLTYFQNEAQLEKSRLLSDRFSAERPKGSFSTLEIQRTEQGDSAMYLCASSPLSDSGGSTDTQYFGPGTRLTVL.

CDR3 DNA: TGTGCCAGCAGCCTCGTCCCAGGAGAGACCCAGTACTTC. This encodes CASSLVPGETQYF. The chain is built from TRBV5-4 and TRBJ2-5; D is unresolved. The CDR3 runs 13 residues. Germline V lookup: CDR1 SGHNT, CDR2 YYREEE (reference sequence). V was pared by 4 bases and J by 4 bases, with 11 bases between.

Concerning this clone: This sample includes further DNA sequences coding for the same CDR3. In DNA, the CDR3 is TGCGCCAGCAGCTCGGGACTCAGCTACGAGCAGTACTTC. Amino acid sequence: CASSSGLSYEQYF. This chain uses TRBV5-1 with TRBJ2-7, with D maybe TRBD2 (6 bases). The CDR3 spans 13 residues. Trimming stripped 3 bases from V and 3 bases from J, with 10 bases between. From germline, CDR1 is SGHRS and CDR2 YFSETQ. Supplemented by reference TRBV5-1 and TRBJ2-7, the full variable domain reads KAGVTQTPRYLIKTRGQQVTLSCSPISGHRSVSWYQQTPGQGLQFLFEYFSETQRNKGNFPGRFSGRQFSNSRSEMNVSTLELGDSALYLCASSSGLSYEQYFGPGTRLTVT.